This T cell receptor (beta chain) emerged from a study of blood T cells in healthy people across ages (dated by TCRdb to between 2014 and 2017). A note on the overall study: In model experiments, template switching captured roughly one uniquely barcoded TCR beta cDNA molecule for every two T cells. The study measured age-related changes in TCR beta repertoire diversity using deep sequencing normalized with unique cDNA molecular identifiers. The donors were split into four age groups: young (average about 16 years), middle-aged (nearly 40), aged (around 67) and long-lived (roughly 77). To avoid experimental bias, donors of different ages were distributed randomly across sequencing lanes. Using the same blood draw, the study looked at two additional independent replicas of 1 million unique cDNA reads for two donors, one aged 18 to 30 and the other aged 80 or older. What the research found in general, with its limitations: Donor CMV infection status was unknown, potentially confounding age-related changes in expanded clonotypes. Since profiling was done on bulk unsorted PBMCs, naive and antigen-experienced compartments could not be conclusively compared. Estimates of total diversity based on one million sequenced T cells were considered lower bounds and underestimates. Compared with the aged group, more naive CD4+ T cells, fewer expanded clones and increased TCR diversity were shown by the long-lived group, suggesting age selection. The percentage of naive T cells measured by flow cytometry correlated strongly with observed TCR beta diversity. Observed TCR beta diversity per million T cells fell roughly linearly with age, and a significant reduction was already apparent by age roughly 41.

Systemically healthy Caucasian individuals from Russia, 35 to 40 in total and aged roughly 6 to 100 years, were included as donors. Approximately 9.3 milliliters of peripheral blood were drawn from each donor into EDTA-treated Vacutainer tubes. Ficoll-Paque density-gradient centrifugation was used to isolate PBMCs, with at least 6 million obtained per sample. Trizol reagent was used to extract total RNA from the PBMCs, yielding at least 6 micrograms per sample. The percentages of naive CD45RAhigh/CD27high T cells were determined by flow cytometry on a PBMC aliquot from every donor. This clonotype was counted only a few times. No cognate antigen has been identified for it. No per-base quality is available; no much larger clone lies one base away. Looking up the germline V gene yields CDR1 MNHEY and CDR2 SVGEGT. Trimming costs V 6 bases and J 0 bases, and their ends lie 11 bases apart. The CDR3, cysteine through phenylalanine, is 14 amino acids long. Of all the DNA, just the CDR3 is kept, 42 bases in frame from base 1.

Library generation was performed with 5' RACE. Sequenced on an Illumina HiSeq 2500. A second roughly 6 to 11 cycle PCR used a sample-barcoded 5' primer and a J-beta primer mix. Each TCR beta cDNA molecule received a unique molecular identifier from a template-switch 5' adaptor carrying 12 random nucleotides. At least 2.5 million CDR3-containing paired-end reads were obtained from each sample. First-strand cDNA synthesis was performed from all RNA using the Mint cDNA synthesis kit, with priming by a TRBC-specific oligonucleotide. Following uracil-DNA glycosylase treatment, a first 18-cycle PCR with universal primers M1SS and BC2_uni_R was performed on all cDNA. Regarding the original processing steps: For normalization, 1 million high-quality reads were randomly selected from each sample, with every read carrying a distinct molecular identifier. Reads sharing molecular identifiers were discarded rather than binned into consensus sequences. CDR3 identification, clonotype clustering and error correction used MiTCR with a Q25 quality threshold and the strictest error-elimination algorithm. A nonparametric unseen species model with Euler transformation was used to estimate lower-bound total TCR beta diversity. TCRdb itself trimmed the public reads at Q25 with fastp, ran MiXCR and retained productive beta chains. Rows matching on CDR3 protein sequence are summarized as one entry with the most common DNA and genes. These V and J calls derive from TCRdb rather than the authors' analysis. Within this sample are about 1.8 million distinct CDR3 sequences, with roughly 49% of them counted one time only. The biggest ten clones account for less than 2.5% of the sample.

The sequenced sample consisted of blood. The chain joins TRBV6-2 or TRBV6-3 to TRBJ1-1; TRBD1 is perhaps the D gene, given 6 matching bases. The TCR sequence derives from a woman between 40 and 55 years old in good health. In nucleotide form, the sequence is TGTGCCAGCAGGATGGACAGCGTGAACACTGAAGCTTTCTTT. It encodes CASRMDSVNTEAFF.